The rows below give T cell receptor beta chains drawn from one sample of a study of blood T cell repertoires in COVID-19. Repertoires were generated with immunoSEQ multiplex PCR, while TCRdb's copy carries only in-frame clones and drops some. There are about 360,000 clones in the sample; around 87% occur only once, and 1.5% to 2.5% lies in the top ten. The sequenced sample was PBMCs or T cells enriched from blood (not recorded which). These receptor sequences come from a man in his forties in a cohort exposed to, infected with or recovered from COVID-19 (not recorded which). The CDR3 runs from the conserved cysteine through the conserved F or W. D genes are given only for firm matches. For some rows the clone size is stated as once, few or many, or as a class when expanded; others skip it.

>TRBV18|.|.|TRBJ2-2
TGTGCCAGCTCGCCCGACAGGACCGGGGAGCTGTTTTTT
CASSPDRTGELFF
>TRBV19|TRBD2|.|TRBJ2-1
TGTGCCAGTAGTATTGGCGGCGGGAGTCGCTACAATGAGCAGTTCTTC
CASSIGGGSRYNEQFF
>TRBV10-2|.|.|TRBJ1-3
TGCGCCAGCGGACTTTCGAGCTCTGGAAACACCATATATTTT
CASGLSSSGNTIYF
>TRBV19|.|once|TRBJ2-3
TGTGCCAGTAGCCCCCCCGGAGGGCCAGATACGCAGTATTTT
CASSPPGGPDTQYF
>TRBV18|.|.|TRBJ2-1
TGTGCCAGCTCACCCCAAGTTGGAGGGGTCAGTTCCTACAATGAGCAGTTCTTC
CASSPQVGGVSSYNEQFF
>TRBV28|.|.|TRBJ1-2
TGTGCCACCCGGGAGGGTGGCTACACCTTC
CATREGGYTF
>TRBV28|TRBD2|.|TRBJ2-1
TGTGCCAGCAGTTTATTGGGACTAGCGGGAGAGTGGAATGAGCAGTTCTTC
CASSLLGLAGEWNEQFF
>TRBV2|.|.|TRBJ2-2
TGTGCCAGCAGTCCTACAGGGCCCGGGGAGCTGTTTTTT
CASSPTGPGELFF
>TRBV3-1/TRBV3-2|.|.|TRBJ2-5
TGTGCCAGCAGCCAAACAGGAGTTAAAGAGACCCAGTACTTC
CASSQTGVKETQYF
>TRBV28|TRBD1|.|TRBJ1-2
TGTGCCAGCAGGCTTGTGACAGGGAACCCTAACTATGGCTACACCTTC
CASRLVTGNPNYGYTF